The rows below give T cell receptor beta chains drawn from one sample of a study of cytomegalovirus exposure and HLA in healthy donors. The data were produced by immunoSEQ multiplex PCR, yet TCRdb's version contains in-frame clones alone and is incomplete. Counted here are 100,000 to 150,000 clones, roughly 82% occurring once; the ten biggest clones make up 10% to 12%. Sequenced sample: PBMCs. The receptors here all came from a male donor in good health and CMV-seropositive. CDR3s include the opening cysteine and the closing phenylalanine or tryptophan. A D gene is named only where the DNA matches it firmly. Size values are once, few and many counts, or a class for expanded clones, and some rows have none.

J gene,V gene,D gene,clone size,CDR3 DNA,CDR3 protein
TRBJ2-5,TRBV28,-,-,TGTGCCAGCAGTTTATCATCGGGAGCGCTCCAAGAGACCCAGTACTTC,CASSLSSGALQETQYF
TRBJ2-5,TRBV29-1,-,-,TGCAGCACCAGTAACAGACAAGAGACCCAGTACTTC,CSTSNRQETQYF
TRBJ2-1,TRBV29-1,TRBD2,-,TGCAGCGTTGGGCCTAGCGGGGTTGGGTCGCAGTTCTTC,CSVGPSGVGSQFF
TRBJ2-1,TRBV19,TRBD1,few,TGTGCCAGTACCACAGGGGGCGCCGAGTTCTTC,CASTTGGAEFF
TRBJ1-5,TRBV7-2,-,-,TGTGCCAGCAGCTTGGTCGGGGGTAGGAATCAGCCCCAGCATTTT,CASSLVGGRNQPQHF
TRBJ2-2,TRBV2,TRBD2,-,TGTGCCGGCGGACTAGCGGGAGCCACCGGGGAGCTGTTTTTT,CAGGLAGATGELFF
TRBJ1-5,TRBV28,-,-,TGTGCCATCAAGGGGGTGCAGCCCCAGCATTTT,CAIKGVQPQHF
TRBJ1-2,TRBV28,-,-,TGTGCCAGCAGTTTACTTGGGGGCGGTGGCTACACCTTC,CASSLLGGGGYTF
TRBJ2-1,TRBV9,TRBD1,-,TGTGCCAGCAGCGGATCCGGGACAGGGTTCAATGAGCAGTTCTTC,CASSGSGTGFNEQFF
TRBJ1-5,TRBV18,TRBD1,-,TGTGCCAGCTCACCGTCAGGGGGTCATCAGCCCCAGCATTTT,CASSPSGGHQPQHF
TRBJ2-2,TRBV29-1,-,-,TGCAGCGCCCGGGGATTAGCCGGGGCCGGGGAGCTGTTTTTT,CSARGLAGAGELFF
TRBJ1-1,TRBV10-3,-,-,TGTGCCATCAGTGAGTCCCCAGGGGCAACGGGAGCTTTCTTT,CAISESPGATGAFF
TRBJ1-3,TRBV27,TRBD1,-,TGTGCCAGCAGTTTATCGGACAGGGGGAACACCATATATTTT,CASSLSDRGNTIYF
TRBJ2-7,TRBV6-5,-,-,TGTGCCAGCTCTGTGAGGCCCTCGGCCTACGAGCAGTACTTC,CASSVRPSAYEQYF
TRBJ2-7,TRBV7-9,TRBD2,-,TGTGCCAGCAGCTTAGCGCGGGAGCACGAGCAGTACTTC,CASSLAREHEQYF
TRBJ2-1,TRBV9,TRBD2,-,TGTGCCAGCAGCGTAGGGGGAGCGGGAGGGCCCTACAATGAGCAGTTCTTC,CASSVGGAGGPYNEQFF
TRBJ2-7,TRBV4-3,-,once,TGCGCCAGCAGCCAAGGGAGGCCCAGCGCTCCCTACGAGCAGTACTTC,CASSQGRPSAPYEQYF
TRBJ1-3,TRBV27,-,-,TGTGCCAGCAGTCCTACAGGATACTCTGGAAACACCATATATTTT,CASSPTGYSGNTIYF
TRBJ2-7,TRBV30,-,-,TGTGCCTGGAGCCTAACAGGGTCTAGGGAGCAGTACTTC,CAWSLTGSREQYF
TRBJ2-3,TRBV11-2,TRBD2,-,TGTGCCAGCGGGCTGGTGGCTAGCGGTAGCACAGATACGCAGTATTTT,CASGLVASGSTDTQYF
TRBJ2-6,TRBV5-1,-,-,TGCGCCAGCAGCAAGACGACAGGCGAATCTGGGGCCAACGTCCTGACTTTC,CASSKTTGESGANVLTF
TRBJ1-2,TRBV5-6,TRBD1,-,TGTGCCAGCAGGATTGGACAGGGGAGCTATGGCTACACCTTC,CASRIGQGSYGYTF
TRBJ1-3,TRBV7-3,TRBD1,-,TGTGCCAGCAGCCTCGACAGGGGGCGAGGAAACACCATATATTTT,CASSLDRGRGNTIYF
TRBJ2-7,TRBV19,-,-,TGTGCCAGTAGTATAGTTCCAGACTCCTACGAGCAGTACTTC,CASSIVPDSYEQYF
TRBJ2-7,TRBV29-1,TRBD2,few,TGCAGCGTTGGGGGCGGGGGGACCTACGAGCAGTACTTC,CSVGGGGTYEQYF
TRBJ2-7,TRBV6-5,TRBD2,-,TGTGCCAGCAGCCGAGAGCTAGCGGGAGAAGAGCAGTACTTC,CASSRELAGEEQYF
TRBJ2-3,TRBV15,TRBD2,-,TGTGCCACCAGCAAAGGACTAGCGGGACGAGATACGCAGTATTTT,CATSKGLAGRDTQYF
TRBJ1-2,TRBV6-1,TRBD1,-,TGTGCCAGCAGGGACACAGGGGGCGACGGCTACACCTTC,CASRDTGGDGYTF
TRBJ1-2,TRBV14,TRBD1,-,TGTGCCAGCAGCCCAGCCGGGACAGGTTCTTCGGGTACCTTC,CASSPAGTGSSGTF
TRBJ2-5,TRBV10-3,-,-,TGTGCCATCAGTGTAGCAGGGGAAGAGACCCAGTACTTC,CAISVAGEETQYF
TRBJ2-1,TRBV5-1,TRBD2,once,TGCGCCAGCAGCTTGGCCTCGGCGCTAGCGGGAGGTTACAATGAGCAGTTCTTC,CASSLASALAGGYNEQFF
TRBJ1-2,TRBV27,-,-,TGTGCCAGCAGTTTCCGGGGAAACTATGGCTACACCTTC,CASSFRGNYGYTF
TRBJ2-2,TRBV7-3,-,-,TGTGCCAGCAGCCGCGATGGAGGGACCACCGGGGAGCTGTTTTTT,CASSRDGGTTGELFF
TRBJ2-1,TRBV7-7,TRBD2,-,TGTGCTAGCAGCTTAGGAGTAGGGGAGGGGAATATGAATGAGCAGTTCTTC,CASSLGVGEGNMNEQFF
TRBJ2-1,TRBV30,-,-,TGTGCCTGGAGCTCAACCGGGAACAATGAGCAGTTCTTC,CAWSSTGNNEQFF
TRBJ2-7,TRBV19,TRBD1,-,TGTGCCAGTAGTACCTGGGGCAGGGGGCTATACGAGCAGTACTTC,CASSTWGRGLYEQYF
TRBJ1-2,TRBV29-1,TRBD1,once,TGCAGCGTCGACAGGGCAAGATATGGCTACACCTTC,CSVDRARYGYTF
TRBJ1-2,TRBV28,-,-,TGTGCCAGCAGTTTAGCAGGGGCTGACTACACCTTC,CASSLAGADYTF
TRBJ2-7,TRBV10-1,TRBD2,-,TGCGCCAGCAGTGATGGGCTAGCGGGAGTATTAGGACAGTACTTC,CASSDGLAGVLGQYF
TRBJ1-6,TRBV19,-,-,TGTGCCAGTAGTACAACACGGAGCTCCTATAATTCACCCCTCCACTTT,CASSTTRSSYNSPLHF
TRBJ1-2,TRBV7-9,-,-,TGTGCCAGCAGCTTAGAGGTCGGACTGGATGGCTACACCTTC,CASSLEVGLDGYTF
TRBJ2-7,TRBV6-6,TRBD1,few,TGTGCCAGCAGTTACAGGGACAGGGGCCACGAGCAGTACTTC,CASSYRDRGHEQYF
TRBJ1-1,TRBV30,-,-,TGTGCCTGGGGGCCCGGGGGTGAAGCTTTCTTT,CAWGPGGEAFF
TRBJ2-7,TRBV7-9,-,once,TGTGCCAGCGACCCAGGGGGAGGCGAGCAGTACTTC,CASDPGGGEQYF
TRBJ1-5,TRBV30,-,-,TGTGCCCTTGGGGCAGCCAATCAGCCCCAGCATTTT,CALGAANQPQHF
TRBJ2-5,TRBV7-2,-,-,TGTGCCAGCAGCTTCGCAGGGGAAGAGACCCAGTACTTC,CASSFAGEETQYF
TRBJ1-4,TRBV19,-,once,TGTGCCAGTTGCGAATCCGGGACGGGGGGCGAAAAACTGTTTTTT,CASCESGTGGEKLFF
TRBJ1-4,TRBV7-9,TRBD1,-,TGTGCCAGCAGCTTAGTAACAGGGGGTAGCGTAAAACTGTTTTTT,CASSLVTGGSVKLFF
TRBJ2-7,TRBV7-6,TRBD2,-,TGTGCCAGCAGCTTAGCGCAAGCGGGAGTCGGTGAGCAGTACTTC,CASSLAQAGVGEQYF
TRBJ1-1,TRBV30,TRBD1,-,TGTGCCTGGAGTCAGGGGGTCACTGAAGCTTTCTTT,CAWSQGVTEAFF
TRBJ1-2,TRBV18,-,-,TGTGCCAGCTCACCCCAGGGGTCTAACTATGGCTACACCTTC,CASSPQGSNYGYTF